This is a list of T cell receptor beta chains from one sample in a study of blood T cell repertoires in COVID-19. Only in-frame clones appear in the TCRdb table, and some are missing; sequencing was by immunoSEQ multiplex PCR. The data contain about 440,000 clones, more than 85% of them seen just once; the ten biggest clones take up about 4.5%. Sequenced material: peripheral blood. The receptors derive from a woman in her thirties with acute or convalescent COVID-19. Both conserved end residues are part of each CDR3. The D gene is left open where the match is weak. The listing skips clone size in some rows; elsewhere it reads once, few, many or a size class.

D	size	V	J	DNA	CDR3
NA	NA	TRBV2	TRBJ2-3	TGTGCCAGCCTGGCTAGCTTCTCCACAGATACGCAGTATTTT	CASLASFSTDTQYF
NA	NA	TRBV30	TRBJ2-7	TGTGCCTGGAGTAGAGGGCTAAGCTCCTACGAGCAGTACTTC	CAWSRGLSSYEQYF
NA	NA	TRBV27	TRBJ2-2	TGTGCCAGCAGTTTTACGTGGGGGGATAACGTGGACACCGGGGAGCTGTTTTTT	CASSFTWGDNVDTGELFF
NA	NA	TRBV15	TRBJ1-5	TGTGCCACCAGCAGACCAACAGGGAATCAGCCCCAGCATTTT	CATSRPTGNQPQHF
NA	NA	TRBV11-2	TRBJ2-7	TGTGCCAGCAGCTTTCTTCTATACGAGCAGTACTTC	CASSFLLYEQYF
TRBD2	NA	TRBV2	TRBJ2-7	TGTGCCAGCACCCTAGCGGGGGGGCGTGGCGAGCAGTACTTC	CASTLAGGRGEQYF
NA	NA	TRBV11-2	TRBJ1-5	TGTGCCAGCAGCCTCGACAGTAGCAATCAGCCCCAGCATTTT	CASSLDSSNQPQHF
NA	NA	TRBV29-1	TRBJ2-7	TGCAGCGCAGAGAGTTCCTACGAGCAGTACTTC	CSAESSYEQYF
NA	NA	TRBV24-1	TRBJ1-5	TGTGCCACCAGTCAGACTGGCAATCAGCCCCAGCATTTT	CATSQTGNQPQHF
TRBD1	NA	TRBV13	TRBJ2-7	TGTGCCAGCAGGCCCGGGACAGGGGGACACTACGAGCAGTACTTC	CASRPGTGGHYEQYF
TRBD1	once	TRBV11-2	TRBJ1-5	TGTGCCAGCAGCCGGGCGGCAGGGGGTAATCAGCCCCAGCATTTT	CASSRAAGGNQPQHF
TRBD2	NA	TRBV7-6	TRBJ2-5	TGTGCCAGCAGCTCCGGACTAGCGGGGGCCCCTGAAGAGACCCAGTACTTC	CASSSGLAGAPEETQYF
TRBD1	NA	TRBV6-5	TRBJ1-1	TGTGCCAGCAGTTACTCGGGACAGGGGTTGACTGAAGCTTTCTTT	CASSYSGQGLTEAFF
NA	NA	TRBV10-2	TRBJ1-4	TGCGCCAGCAGTGAGTTTGGGCGGGCTAATGAAAAACTGTTTTTT	CASSEFGRANEKLFF
NA	NA	TRBV11-2	TRBJ2-4	TGTGCCAGCAGCACCCCCAGGCTTAACATTCAGTACTTC	CASSTPRLNIQYF
TRBD1	NA	TRBV30	TRBJ1-2	TGTGCCTGGAGCAACTCTAGGGGGACAGGGGTCCCCGTCTATGGCTACACCTTC	CAWSNSRGTGVPVYGYTF
TRBD1	NA	TRBV19	TRBJ2-5	TGTGCCAGTAAGGGGACAGGGGTTCGGCAAGAGACCCAGTACTTC	CASKGTGVRQETQYF
NA	NA	TRBV5-6	TRBJ1-1	TGTGCCAGCAGCTTACCGGGGGTCGTGTTCGAAGCTTTCTTT	CASSLPGVVFEAFF
NA	NA	TRBV12-3/TRBV12-4	TRBJ2-7	TGTGCCAGCAGTTTACGGGTCTCCTACGAGCAGTACTTC	CASSLRVSYEQYF
NA	NA	TRBV5-4	TRBJ2-7	TGTGCCAGCAGCCCCGGGATCCAGTACGAGCAGTACTTC	CASSPGIQYEQYF
NA	NA	TRBV9	TRBJ2-7	TGTGCCAGCAGCGTAGGAGGGGGGGCTTACGAGCAGTACTTC	CASSVGGGAYEQYF
TRBD1	NA	TRBV12-5	TRBJ2-3	TGTGCTAGTGGTTTTTTGGGACAGCCTACGCAGTATTTT	CASGFLGQPTQYF
NA	NA	TRBV6-5	TRBJ1-1	TGTGCCAGCAGTCCTCAAACAGGGCTGGGGACTGAAGCTTTCTTT	CASSPQTGLGTEAFF
NA	many	TRBV5-5	TRBJ2-1	TGTGCCAGCAGCTTGGTGGGACACCACTACAATGAGCAGTTCTTC	CASSLVGHHYNEQFF
NA	NA	TRBV15	TRBJ2-7	TGTGCCACCAGCAGAGATGGACTATCCTACAACGAGCAGTACTTC	CATSRDGLSYNEQYF
TRBD2	NA	TRBV7-9	TRBJ2-1	TGTGCCAGCAGCTTAGGGCGGGGGACCTCCTACAATGAGCAGTTCTTC	CASSLGRGTSYNEQFF
NA	NA	TRBV5-1	TRBJ2-1	TGCGCCAGCAGCTTTAGCAATGGTGAGCAGTTCTTC	CASSFSNGEQFF
NA	NA	TRBV7-2	TRBJ1-2	TGTGCCAGCAGCTTAGCCAACAGAAGGTATGGCTACACCTTC	CASSLANRRYGYTF
TRBD1	NA	TRBV5-8	TRBJ1-6	TGTGCCAGCAGGCAGACCGGGACAGGGAATTCACCCCTCCACTTT	CASRQTGTGNSPLHF